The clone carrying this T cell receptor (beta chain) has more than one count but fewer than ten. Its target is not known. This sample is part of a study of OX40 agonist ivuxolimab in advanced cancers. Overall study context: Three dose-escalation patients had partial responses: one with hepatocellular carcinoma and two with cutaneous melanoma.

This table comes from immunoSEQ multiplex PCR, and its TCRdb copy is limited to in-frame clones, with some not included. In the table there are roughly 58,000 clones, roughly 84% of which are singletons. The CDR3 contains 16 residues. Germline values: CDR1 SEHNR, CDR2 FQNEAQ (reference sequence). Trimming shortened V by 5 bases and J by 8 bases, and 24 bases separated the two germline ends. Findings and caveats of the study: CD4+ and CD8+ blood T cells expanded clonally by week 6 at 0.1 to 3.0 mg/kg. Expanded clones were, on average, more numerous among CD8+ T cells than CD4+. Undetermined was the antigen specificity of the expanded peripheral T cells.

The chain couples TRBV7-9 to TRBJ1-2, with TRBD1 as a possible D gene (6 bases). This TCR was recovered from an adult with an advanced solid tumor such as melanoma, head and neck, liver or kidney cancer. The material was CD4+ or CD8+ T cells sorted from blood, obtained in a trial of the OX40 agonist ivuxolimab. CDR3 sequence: CASSPRPAEGGKGYTF. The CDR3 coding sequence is TGTGCCAGCAGCCCCCGGCCCGCGGAAGGGGGGAAGGGCTACACCTTC.